These T cell receptor beta chains were read from a single sample in a study of blood T cell repertoires in COVID-19. Sequencing was performed with immunoSEQ multiplex PCR; in TCRdb, only in-frame clones are kept and a portion is missing. The sample holds about 100,000 clones, almost 80% seen once. Source material: peripheral blood. The receptor source for this set is a man between 65 and 85 years old with active or convalescent COVID-19. The CDR3 runs from the conserved cysteine through the conserved F or W. A D gene is named only where the DNA matches it firmly. The size field is filled for only some rows; it gives once, few, many or a size class.

j_call v_call clone_size d_call cdr3_nt cdr3_aa
TRBJ2-3 TRBV6-1 large TRBD2 TGTGCCAGCAGTGAAGCTTTCGGCGGGAGGACCCTATATACGCAGTATTTT CASSEAFGGRTLYTQYF
TRBJ1-2 TRBV5-8 NA TRBD1 TGTGCCAGCAGCTCGAGGGGGCGATTCTATGGCTACACCTTC CASSSRGRFYGYTF
TRBJ2-2 TRBV9 NA NA TGTGCCAGCAGCAGACAGGACGGGGAGCTGTTTTTT CASSRQDGELFF
TRBJ2-5 TRBV5-1 NA NA TGCGCCAGCAAAATGGGGGGTGAGACCCAGTACTTC CASKMGGETQYF
TRBJ2-7 TRBV19 NA NA TGTGCCAGTAGTCGAACTGGAGCCTACGAGCAGTACTTC CASSRTGAYEQYF
TRBJ1-5 TRBV5-5 NA NA TGTGCCAGCAGTGAGCTTGACCAGGGGACTCAGCCCCAGCATTTT CASSELDQGTQPQHF
TRBJ1-1 TRBV7-2 NA NA TGTGCCAGCAGCTTTTTTCAGAAGAACACTGAAGCTTTCTTT CASSFFQKNTEAFF
TRBJ1-1 TRBV2 NA NA TGTGCCAGCAGTTTAATCGGGGGAAATCTAGAAACTTTCTTT CASSLIGGNLETFF
TRBJ2-5 TRBV29-1 NA TRBD2 TGCAGCGTTGAGGTCTGGGCTAGCGGGTCCGAGACCCAGTACTTC CSVEVWASGSETQYF
TRBJ2-5 TRBV20-1 NA NA TGCAGTGCTAGTCAGGGGCGGGTAGAGACCCAGTACTTC CSASQGRVETQYF
TRBJ2-2 TRBV5-1 NA NA TGCGCCAGCAGCCCGGGGGTGGGGAGGACGGACACCGGGGAGCTGTTTTTT CASSPGVGRTDTGELFF
TRBJ1-5 TRBV18 NA NA TGTGCCAGCGCTGCAGGGGACGGGCAGCCCCAGCATTTT CASAAGDGQPQHF
TRBJ2-7 TRBV7-2 NA TRBD1 TGTGCCAGCAGCTCCCGGACAGGGCCGACCTACGAGCAGTACTTC CASSSRTGPTYEQYF
TRBJ1-3 TRBV5-1 NA TRBD1 TGCGCCAGCAGCTCACTCAACAGGGGAGCTGGAAACACCATATATTTT CASSSLNRGAGNTIYF
TRBJ2-4 TRBV5-8 NA TRBD2 TGTGCCAGCAGTCCATGGGGGGGTGATGCCAAAAACATTCAGTACTTC CASSPWGGDAKNIQYF
TRBJ2-7 TRBV30 NA NA TGTGCCTTCGGGAGTTCCTACGAGCAGTACTTC CAFGSSYEQYF
TRBJ2-3 TRBV29-1 NA TRBD2 TGCAGCGTTGGGGGGACTAGCGGGAGTTCCACAGATACGCAGTATTTT CSVGGTSGSSTDTQYF
TRBJ1-1 TRBV19 NA NA TGTGCCAGTAGTATAGATTTTAATAGCCCGGCCACTGAAGCTTTCTTT CASSIDFNSPATEAFF
TRBJ2-3 TRBV4-3 NA NA TGCGCCAGCAGCCAAGATCTTTGGGGGTTAGGGGGAGGGCCGTTCGGCACAGATACGCAGTATTTT CASSQDLWGLGGGPFGTDTQYF
TRBJ2-5 TRBV5-1 once TRBD2 TGCGCCAGCAGCTCCAATAGCGGGAGGCAAGAGACCCAGTACTTC CASSSNSGRQETQYF
TRBJ1-4 TRBV28 NA TRBD1 TGTGCCAGCAGTTTATGGGGGACAGGTGCAACTAATGAAAAACTGTTTTTT CASSLWGTGATNEKLFF
TRBJ2-4 TRBV2 NA TRBD1 TGTGCCAGCAGTGAAGCCCCCTGGACAGGGACGAAAAACATTCAGTACTTC CASSEAPWTGTKNIQYF
TRBJ2-1 TRBV7-8 NA TRBD2 TGTGCCAGCAGCTTAACTAGCGGGGGTGCTGTCTCTAATGAGCAGTTCTTC CASSLTSGGAVSNEQFF
TRBJ1-6 TRBV28 NA NA TGTGCCAGCAGTCCCCTGATCGGGGGAGGTTCACCCCTCCACTTT CASSPLIGGGSPLHF
TRBJ2-4 TRBV9 once TRBD1 TGTGCCAGCAGCCCCGGACAGGGTCTTACCAAAAACATTCAGTACTTC CASSPGQGLTKNIQYF